The clone carrying this TCR beta chain has a handful of counts. The sample belongs to a study of identical twins. The germline V and J ends were trimmed by 4 bases and 2 bases, with 13 bases remaining between them. CDR3 length: 15 amino acids. Germline CDR1 SGHRS, CDR2 YFSETQ. TCRdb itself ran the 5' RACE reads through MiXCR, one entry per CDR3 protein. The sample holds hundreds of thousands of distinct CDR3 sequences, 20% to 25% seen once. This same sample was also part of a study on T cells expressing NK-cell markers.

The specimen was CD4+ T cells sorted from blood. The V and J genes are TRBV5-1 and TRBJ2-1; D perhaps matches TRBD1 (5 bases). This sequence was found in a woman aged 18-29 years in good health. CDR3 sequence (DNA): TGCGCCAGCAGCCCTTTGGACATAGCCTACAATGAGCAGTTCTTC. It translates to CASSPLDIAYNEQFF.